The 18 T cell receptor beta chains below were found in one sample sequenced in a study of control samples from healthy donors and cancer patients. TCRdb keeps only in-frame clones here, not all; method: immunoSEQ multiplex PCR. The sample carries 150,000 to 200,000 clones, roughly 92% recorded once. The sample comprised blood. The source of these receptors is a man under 40 in good health.

V usage is TRBV30 and J usage is TRBJ1-5, with D perhaps TRBD1 (5 bases). V gave up 5 bases and J gave up 5 bases, with 16 bases separating them. Looked up from germline, CDR1 is GTSNPN and CDR2 is SVGIG (reference sequence). This CDR3 comprises 14 residues. The CDR3 loop is CAWDEGLGDQPQHF. Written as DNA, the CDR3 is TGTGCCTGGGATGAGGGACTTGGGGATCAGCCCCAGCATTTT.

This chain links TRBV9 with TRBJ2-1; D not certain. V was trimmed by 0 bases and J by 10 bases, leaving 14 bases between them. Germline V gene data show CDR1 as SGDLS and CDR2 as YYNGEE. CDR3 size: 14 residues. The CDR3 sequence: CASSVVDSLREQFF. DNA for the CDR3: TGTGCCAGCAGCGTAGTTGATAGCCTCAGGGAGCAGTTCTTC.

The rearrangement joins TRBV6-2 or TRBV6-3 to TRBJ1-5; D perhaps matches TRBD1 (6 bases). The CDR3 has 14 residues. The germline V gene has CDR1 MNHEY and CDR2 SVGEGT. The germline V and J ends were trimmed by 2 bases and 7 bases, with 12 bases remaining between them. CDR3 coding DNA: TGTGCCAGCAGTTACGGGCAGGGGTACCAGCCCCAGCATTTT. Protein: CASSYGQGYQPQHF.

V gene TRBV7-2 combines with J gene TRBJ2-3, with 7 bases lining up with TRBD1. Per the germline V gene, CDR1 is SGHTA and CDR2 is FQGNSA. With V trimmed by 4 bases and J by 2 bases, 9 bases remained unmatched. The CDR3 has 16 residues. The CDR3 DNA follows: TGTGCCAGCAGCTCAGGACAGGTCCTCAACACAGATACGCAGTATTTT. As protein: CASSSGQVLNTDTQYF.

The DNA for the CDR3 is TGCGCCAGCAGCGGGCGAGGACAGGGGGAGGAAAAACTGTTTTTT. Protein product: CASSGRGQGEEKLFF. V gene TRBV5-1 combines with J gene TRBJ1-4, with TRBD1 identical over 10 bases. V lost 4 bases, J lost 8 bases, and 8 bases stayed unmatched. The CDR3 is made up of 15 amino acids. Looked up from germline, CDR1 is SGHRS and CDR2 is YFSETQ.

In nucleotides, the CDR3 is TGCGCCAGCAGCTTGGCCGAGGGACTAGTGGACGAGCAGTACTTC. It specifies CASSLAEGLVDEQYF. This chain uses TRBV5-1 with TRBJ2-7; 8 bases are shared with TRBD2. This CDR3 spans 15 amino acids. V dropped 0 bases and J dropped 5; count of bases not matched to a gene: 7. The germline CDR1 and CDR2 sequences are SGHRS and YFSETQ.

This clone was seen only once. DNA of the CDR3: TGTGCCAGCAGTGAAGCTGTCAGCTTCTCCTATGGCTACACCTTC. Protein product: CASSEAVSFSYGYTF. V usage is TRBV6-1 and J usage is TRBJ1-2; D uncertain. The CDR3 loop spans 15 amino acids. Trimming cost V 0 bases and J 4 bases, with 12 bases left between them. CDR1 is MNHNS and CDR2 is SASEGT in the germline V gene.

The rearrangement links TRBV3-1 (or the pseudogene TRBV3-2) to TRBJ2-5; D gene unclear. Trimming pared 1 base from V and 1 base from J, leaving 7 bases between. The CDR3 spans 14 residues. Germline V gene sequence: CDR1 LGHDT, CDR2 YNNKEL (reference sequence). The CDR3, as DNA: TGTGCCAGCAGCCAAGCCCAGTTCCAAGAGACCCAGTACTTC. Amino acids: CASSQAQFQETQYF.

The rearrangement links TRBV27 to TRBJ2-6, with 8 bases identical to TRBD2. Trimming at V came to 8 bases and at J to 0 bases, leaving 15 bases not matched to a gene. This CDR3 is 19 amino acids long. Germline CDR1 and CDR2: MNHEY and SMNVEV (reference sequence). The CDR3 loop reads CASSRKSLAGISGANVLTF. The CDR3 nucleotides read TGTGCCAGCTCTCGTAAGAGTCTAGCGGGTATCTCTGGGGCCAACGTCCTGACTTTC. The full variable domain, completed using reference TRBV27 and TRBJ2-6, is EAQVTQNPRYLITVTGKKLTVTCSQNMNHEYMSWYRQDPGLGLRQIYYSMNVEVTDKGDVPEGYKVSRKEKRNFPLILESPSPNQTSLYFCASSRKSLAGISGANVLTFGAGSRLTVL.

V gene TRBV6-5 combines with J gene TRBJ1-2; D is unresolved. The CDR3 runs 16 residues. V lost 3 bases and J 0 bases, leaving 14 bases between the germline ends. CDR1 MNHEY and CDR2 SVGAGI come from the germline V gene. This CDR3 is CASSYSFMTTNYGYTF. CDR3 nucleotide sequence: TGTGCCAGCAGTTATAGTTTCATGACTACTAACTATGGCTACACCTTC.

The rearrangement links TRBV5-1 to TRBJ1-2; TRBD1 is a possible D gene (5 bases). CDR3 length: 13 amino acids. Germline CDR1 is SGHRS and CDR2 is YFSETQ. V was trimmed by 1 base and J by 3 bases, leaving 7 bases between them. As DNA, the CDR3 is TGCGCCAGCAGCTTGAGGGGTGACTATGGCTACACCTTC. Amino acid sequence: CASSLRGDYGYTF. Combining the CDR3 with reference TRBV5-1 and TRBJ1-2 gives the whole variable domain KAGVTQTPRYLIKTRGQQVTLSCSPISGHRSVSWYQQTPGQGLQFLFEYFSETQRNKGNFPGRFSGRQFSNSRSEMNVSTLELGDSALYLCASSLRGDYGYTFGSGTRLTVV.

This clone was counted once. V and J are TRBV5-1 and TRBJ2-7; 7 positions match TRBD1. The CDR3 runs to 13 residues. Germline CDR1 and CDR2: SGHRS and YFSETQ. Trimming at V came to 4 bases and at J to 3 bases, leaving 4 bases not matched to a gene. The CDR3 here is CASSIRQGYEQYF. CDR3 bases: TGCGCCAGCAGCATTAGACAGGGCTACGAGCAGTACTTC.

This rearrangement joins TRBV18 to TRBJ2-6, with D possibly matching TRBD1 (6 bases). V lost 8 bases, J lost 2 bases, and 16 bases lay in between. The germline gives CDR1 KGHSH, CDR2 LQKENI. The CDR3 spans 16 residues. CDR3 nucleotides: TGTGCCAGCGGGCAGGGGCAAGGGACTGGGGCCAACGTCCTGACTTTC. Its translation: CASGQGQGTGANVLTF.

The V gene is TRBV4-1, the J gene TRBJ1-1, with 7 bases that match TRBD1. In germline, CDR1 is MGHRA, CDR2 YSYEKL. This CDR3 spans 18 amino acids. After removal of 0 bases from V and 0 bases from J, the junction contained 10 bases not matched to a gene. This chain's CDR3 is CASSQDPVGTAMNTEAFF. CDR3 sequence (DNA): TGCGCCAGCAGCCAAGATCCCGTCGGGACAGCCATGAACACTGAAGCTTTCTTT.

The sample holds one count of this clone. The genes are TRBV3-1 (or the pseudogene TRBV3-2) and TRBJ1-5; D remains ambiguous. V was shortened by 1 base and J by 0 bases, with 4 bases between the two germline ends. The germline gives CDR1 LGHDT, CDR2 YNNKEL (reference sequence). CDR3 length: 14 residues. Here the CDR3 DNA reads TGTGCCAGCAGCCAAGTTGATAGCAATCAGCCCCAGCATTTT. It yields the protein CASSQVDSNQPQHF.

This clone was counted once. The rearrangement uses TRBV4-3 and TRBJ2-1; no clear D gene. V was clipped by 0 bases and J by 5 bases, with 11 bases between them. In germline, CDR1 is LGHNA, CDR2 YSLEER. The CDR3 is 15 residues long. The CDR3 loop reads CASSQDRRKNNEQFF. CDR3 DNA sequence: TGCGCCAGCAGCCAAGATCGGCGGAAGAACAATGAGCAGTTCTTC.

The count of this clone is one. This chain links TRBV29-1 with TRBJ2-3; tentative D call: TRBD1 (5 bases). Germline lookup yields CDR1 SQVTM and CDR2 ANQGSEA. The CDR3 loop spans 13 amino acids. V was pared by 3 bases and J by 4 bases, with 11 bases between. Here the CDR3 DNA reads TGCAGCGTTGACCTCCAGGGCGCAGATACGCAGTATTTT. Encoded protein: CSVDLQGADTQYF.

The V and J genes are TRBV19 and TRBJ1-5, with 7 bases that match TRBD1. Germline lookup yields CDR1 LNHDA and CDR2 SQIVND (reference sequence). The CDR3 spans 17 residues. J was trimmed by 0 bases and V by 2 bases; bases with no gene match: 7. CDR3 region: CASSIKRGTDSNQPQHF. CDR3 coding DNA: TGTGCCAGTAGTATAAAGCGGGGGACAGATAGCAATCAGCCCCAGCATTTT.